What follows are 9 T cell receptor beta chains derived from one specimen sequenced in a study of vaccination effects on CD4 cells after COVID-19. The assay was immunoSEQ multiplex PCR, and TCRdb's table has in-frame clones only and misses some. Of 13,000 to 15,000 clones in the sample, over 60% were seen once. The antigens these receptors bind are not known. Expansion of antigen-specific CD4+ T cells with viral peptide pools was carried out by the ViraFEST assay before sequencing. Subsequent to a culture period of under twelve days, CD4+ T cells were isolated. The person's infection with SARS-CoV-2, confirmed by PCR, took place between March and December 2020. Vaccine administered to participants consisted of two doses of either BNT162b2 or mRNA-1273. Source: CD4+ T cells from PBMCs cultured with HCoV-NL63 spike peptides, taken after COVID-19 vaccination. These TCRs come from a human donor who had a prior SARS-CoV-2 infection.

The CDR3 sequence: CASSLIASSTDTQYF. The CDR3 DNA is TGTGCCAGCAGCTTAATAGCGTCTAGCACAGATACGCAGTATTTT. The rearrangement uses TRBV7-2 and TRBJ2-3; D is possibly TRBD2 (5 bases). Germline CDR1 reads SGHTA; CDR2 reads FQGNSA. V was clipped by 2 bases and J by 0 bases, with 9 bases between them. The CDR3 contains 15 residues.

The rearrangement links TRBV7-9 to TRBJ2-1, with 7 nucleotides matching TRBD2. With 5 bases clipped from V and 0 bases from J, the junction kept 4 bases outside the gene matches. Germline-derived CDR1 and CDR2 are SEHNR and FQNEAQ (reference sequence). The CDR3 has 15 residues. The chain's CDR3 is CASSPRGSSYNEQFF. The CDR3 DNA reads as TGTGCCAGCAGCCCGCGGGGGAGCTCCTACAATGAGCAGTTCTTC.

J is TRBJ1-1 and V is TRBV5-1; 8 bases fit TRBD1. Germline trimming cut 4 bases from V and 2 bases from J; bases unmatched to any gene: 7. The CDR3 has 15 residues. Germline lookup yields CDR1 SGHRS and CDR2 YFSETQ. The CDR3 protein is CASSPQGGGNTEAFF. CDR3 nucleotide sequence: TGCGCCAGCAGCCCACAGGGGGGGGGAAACACTGAAGCTTTCTTT.

The CDR3 DNA is TGTGCCAGCAGCTTAGCGCTTGGCCAGGGGGCGAGGCCACTCCTGACAGATACGCAGTATTTT. It is translated as CASSLALGQGARPLLTDTQYF. The V gene is TRBV7-2, the J gene TRBJ2-3, with 8 nucleotides matching TRBD1. V lost 0 bases, J lost 3 bases, and 20 bases stayed unmatched. The CDR3 has 21 residues. Germline assignment: CDR1 SGHTA and CDR2 FQGNSA.

The chain is built from TRBV18 and TRBJ2-1, with TRBD1 matching over 9 bases. The junction had 2 bases not matched to a gene; V was cut back by 2 bases and J by 6 bases. CDR1 and CDR2 (germline): KGHSH, LQKENI. The CDR3 covers 14 residues. The DNA of the CDR3 is TGTGCCAGCTCACCAGAGACAGGGGGCAATGAGCAGTTCTTC. This encodes CASSPETGGNEQFF.

In DNA, the CDR3 is TGTGCCAGCAGCCAAGAGTTGGCGGACCGCACAGATACGCAGTATTTT. The encoded protein is CASSQELADRTDTQYF. The chain links TRBV3-1 (or the pseudogene TRBV3-2) to TRBJ2-3; D is undetermined. The V and J ends lost 0 bases and 1 base respectively, with 11 bases between them. Germline assignment: CDR1 LGHDT and CDR2 YNNKEL (reference sequence). The CDR3 runs to 16 residues.

This clone has just a few counts. The V call is TRBV5-4, the J call TRBJ1-2; 7 nucleotides agree with TRBD1. The CDR3 is 15 residues long. CDR1 and CDR2 from the germline V gene are SGHNT and YYREEE (reference sequence). J lost 2 bases, V lost 4 bases, and 8 bases had no gene match. The CDR3: CASSNRQGLNYGYTF. In nucleotides, the CDR3 is TGTGCCAGCAGCAACCGACAGGGATTGAACTATGGCTACACCTTC. The full variable domain, its missing parts supplied by reference TRBV5-4 and TRBJ1-2, is ETGVTQSPTHLIKTRGQQVTLRCSSQSGHNTVSWYQQALGQGPQFIFQYYREEENGRGNFPPRFSGLQFPNYSSELNVNALELDDSALYLCASSNRQGLNYGYTFGSGTRLTVV.

The chain joins TRBV30 to TRBJ2-5; 8 bases are a match to TRBD2. There are 14 residues in the CDR3. CDR1 is GTSNPN and CDR2 is SVGIG in the germline V gene (reference sequence). Trimming at V came to 4 bases and at J to 5 bases, leaving 9 bases not matched to a gene. This CDR3 is CAWKRIAGRETQYF. The CDR3 DNA is TGTGCCTGGAAGCGAATAGCGGGAAGGGAGACCCAGTACTTC.

The gene calls are TRBV6-5 and TRBJ2-3, with D maybe TRBD2 (5 bases). Germline V lookup: CDR1 MNHEY, CDR2 SVGAGI. V lost 6 bases and J 4 bases, leaving 14 bases between the germline ends. The CDR3 consists of 14 residues. The CDR3 nucleotides read TGTGCCAGCAGCCCGACTATCCCGGCAGATACGCAGTATTTT. It encodes CASSPTIPADTQYF.